This is a list of T cell receptor beta chains from one sample in a study of blood T cell repertoires in COVID-19. Profiling relied on immunoSEQ multiplex PCR, and the TCRdb table lists in-frame clones only, not all of them. Of tens of thousands of clones detected, roughly 79% appear once; the ten largest clones hold over 4.5%. The sample taken for sequencing was peripheral blood. All receptors derive from a woman in her sixties with acute or convalescent COVID-19. Both conserved end residues are trimmed from each CDR3. D genes are given only for firm matches. Where a row states a size, it is once, few, many or the class of an expanded clone; other rows omit it.

d_gene | j_gene | v_gene | abundance | CDR3aa
TRBD1 | TRBJ2-2 | TRBV7-9 | few | ASLLGQGSTGELF
TRBD2 | TRBJ2-1 | TRBV27 | - | ASSFLASGRGYNEQF
TRBD1 | TRBJ1-5 | TRBV28 | - | ASSSGQAKQGGNQPQH
TRBD1 | TRBJ2-3 | TRBV19 | - | ASSTWDSSTDTQY
TRBD2 | TRBJ2-2 | TRBV5-6 | - | ASSTRTSGSSNTGELF
- | TRBJ2-2 | TRBV10-3 | once | AAGREDTGELF
- | TRBJ1-5 | TRBV19 | few | ASSMVRLNQPQH
- | TRBJ1-2 | TRBV27 | - | ASSLSPRTEKYGYT
TRBD2 | TRBJ2-1 | TRBV15 | - | ATSRDRPAGGHNEQF
- | TRBJ1-1 | TRBV9 | - | ASSVGSGEAF
- | TRBJ1-5 | TRBV12-3/TRBV12-4 | - | ASSLGARQPQH